Listed below are T cell receptor beta chains from one sample, sequenced in a study of cytomegalovirus exposure and HLA in healthy donors. Produced via immunoSEQ multiplex PCR; TCRdb's table is partial and in-frame only. Here the sample spans 100,000 to 150,000 clones, 60% to 85% being singletons. Sequenced input: PBMCs. These receptors were collected from a man aged 25-45 years in good health and CMV-seronegative. Each CDR3 is given without its conserved first and last residue.

cdr3_length j_call v_call cdr3_aa
12 TRBJ1-1 TRBV7-8 ASSALGQGTEAF
10 TRBJ1-1 TRBV10-2 ATEGVETEAF
13 TRBJ2-7 TRBV15 ATSRELAGVGEQY
13 TRBJ2-7 TRBV5-1 ASSLLAGGIYEQY
12 TRBJ1-2 TRBV15 ATSKRGRDYGYT
12 TRBJ2-7 TRBV5-1 ASSFTGDSYEQY
13 TRBJ1-5 TRBV27 ASRKGTGYNQPQH
17 TRBJ1-5 TRBV5-5 ASSLGPGTGVSRNQPQH
13 TRBJ2-7 TRBV6-1 ASSPGTSGSREQY
13 TRBJ2-6 TRBV5-1 ASSLVSSGANVLT
13 TRBJ2-7 TRBV7-2 ASSLADRGLYEQY
13 TRBJ2-3 TRBV6-5 ASSYGGASTDTQY
14 TRBJ1-1 TRBV5-1 ASSLHTGGAYTEAF
18 TRBJ2-4 TRBV5-1 ASSLGIPGGSALAKNIQY
13 TRBJ1-6 TRBV6-5 ASSYMSSYNSPLH
15 TRBJ2-3 TRBV4-3 ASSPYSGQGRTDTQY
11 TRBJ2-7 TRBV19 ASSTYAVDEQY
13 TRBJ1-6 TRBV6-5 ASTRQRQTNSPLH
14 TRBJ1-6 TRBV27 ASSFEGALYNSPLH
12 TRBJ2-2 TRBV18 ASSPGLNTGELF
13 TRBJ1-6 TRBV23-1 ASSQSRGASSPLH
12 TRBJ2-7 TRBV5-1 ASSLVGVPYEQY
14 TRBJ2-2 TRBV27 ASSFGRTSGSGELF